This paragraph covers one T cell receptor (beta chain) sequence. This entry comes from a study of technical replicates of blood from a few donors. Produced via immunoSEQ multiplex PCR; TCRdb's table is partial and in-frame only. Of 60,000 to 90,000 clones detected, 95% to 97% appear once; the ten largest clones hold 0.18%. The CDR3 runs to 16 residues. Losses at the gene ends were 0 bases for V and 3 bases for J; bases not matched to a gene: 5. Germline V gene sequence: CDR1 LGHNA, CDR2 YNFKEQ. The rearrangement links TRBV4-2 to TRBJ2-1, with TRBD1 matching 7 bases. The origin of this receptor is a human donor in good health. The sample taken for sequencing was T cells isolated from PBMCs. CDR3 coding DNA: TGTGCCAGCAGCCAAGAAGGACAGGAACTCTACAATGAGCAGTTCTTC. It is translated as CASSQEGQELYNEQFF.